This TCR beta chain was observed in a study of CD8+ T cells in alopecia areata. Study-level information: Oral tofacitinib, 5 to 10 mg twice daily, was given in an open-label trial.

Extraction of RNA preceded its reverse transcription into cDNA, which served as the sequencing template. Clones were sequenced by immunoSEQ multiplex PCR, and TCRdb holds only the in-frame ones, with some missing. The table records about 210,000 clones, under 60% of them present only once. Treatment here: oral pan-JAK inhibitor, 5-10 mg twice daily. Overall study findings and caveats: Sharing of TCR sequences between patients (possibly for HLA-related reasons) was less clear than in mice.

The germline V gene has CDR1 SGHAT and CDR2 FQNNGV. Trimming took off 4 bases at V and 8 bases at J, with 12 bases between the two ends. CDR3 size: 13 residues. This clone was detected ten times or more. Its matching antigen is unknown. This sequence originates from a human donor with alopecia areata. V and J are TRBV11-2 and TRBJ2-4; D unclear. Sequenced here: CD4+ T cells sorted from blood, sampled at week 4, from a patient treated with tofacitinib. The chain's CDR3 is CASSSGYPDIQYF. The CDR3 region has the DNA TGTGCCAGCAGCTCCGGGTATCCAGACATTCAGTACTTC.